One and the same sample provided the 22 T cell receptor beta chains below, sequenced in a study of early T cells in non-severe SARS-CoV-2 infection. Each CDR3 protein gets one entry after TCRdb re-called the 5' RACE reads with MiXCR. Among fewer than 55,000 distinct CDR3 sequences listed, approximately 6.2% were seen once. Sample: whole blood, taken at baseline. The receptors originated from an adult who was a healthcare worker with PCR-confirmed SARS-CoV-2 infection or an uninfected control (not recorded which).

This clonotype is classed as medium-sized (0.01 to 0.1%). The CDR3 spells CSARPADRASYNEQFF. CDR3 coding DNA: TGCAGTGCTAGACCCGCCGACAGGGCCTCCTACAATGAGCAGTTCTTC. The V gene is TRBV20-1, the J gene TRBJ2-1; 7 bases are shared with TRBD1. With 2 bases clipped from V and 0 bases from J, the junction kept 7 bases outside the gene matches. The CDR3 runs to 16 residues. Germline lookup yields CDR1 DFQATT and CDR2 SNEGSKA (reference sequence).

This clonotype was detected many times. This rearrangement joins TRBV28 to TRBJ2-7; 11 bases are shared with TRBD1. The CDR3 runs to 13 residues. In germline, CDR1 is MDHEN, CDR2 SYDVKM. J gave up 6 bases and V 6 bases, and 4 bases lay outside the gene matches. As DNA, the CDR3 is TGTGCCAGCAGAGGACAGGGGGCGCCCGAGCAGTACTTC. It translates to CASRGQGAPEQYF.

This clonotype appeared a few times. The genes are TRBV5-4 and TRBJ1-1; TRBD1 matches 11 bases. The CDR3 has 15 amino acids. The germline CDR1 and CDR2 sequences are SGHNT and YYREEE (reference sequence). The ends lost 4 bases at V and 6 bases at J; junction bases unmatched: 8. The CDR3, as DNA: TGTGCCAGCAGCCCCTGGGGGACAGGGGGTGCTGAAGCTTTCTTT. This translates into CASSPWGTGGAEAFF.

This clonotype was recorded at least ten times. CDR3: CASSQDNSDRETQYF. The CDR3 nucleotides are TGCGCCAGCAGCCAAGACAACAGTGATAGAGAGACCCAGTACTTC. V is TRBV4-3 and J is TRBJ2-5; D remains unclear. Per the germline V gene, CDR1 is LGHNA and CDR2 is YSLEER. The CDR3 extends over 15 amino acids. Deletions cut 0 bases from V and 4 bases from J, with 12 bases between.

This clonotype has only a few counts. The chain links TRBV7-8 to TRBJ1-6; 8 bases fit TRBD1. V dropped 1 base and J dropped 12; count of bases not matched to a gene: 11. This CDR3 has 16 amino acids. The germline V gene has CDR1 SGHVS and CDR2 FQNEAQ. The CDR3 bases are TGTGCCAGCAGCTTAGTAGCGGGACAGGCCTATTTACCCCTCCACTTT. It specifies CASSLVAGQAYLPLHF.

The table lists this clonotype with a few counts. Written as DNA, the CDR3 is TGTGCCAGCAGCTCCCTCCCCCGGCGGCGGGGGGGAGAGACCCAGTACTTC. Protein: CASSSLPRRRGGETQYF. The chain has TRBV7-6 and TRBJ2-5; 9 nucleotides align to TRBD2. Germline assignment: CDR1 SGHVS and CDR2 FNYEAQ. The CDR3 spans 17 residues. V was pared by 4 bases and J by 4 bases, with 13 bases of the junction left unmatched.

The CDR3 DNA reads as TGTGCCAGCAGTTCCCTAGCGGGAGAAGAGACCCAGTACTTC. Residues: CASSSLAGEETQYF. The V and J genes are TRBV6-5 and TRBJ2-5; TRBD2 agrees at 10 bases. CDR1 and CDR2 (germline): MNHEY, SVGAGI. CDR3 length equals 14 residues. The V segment lost 4 bases and the J segment 3 bases; nucleotides outside the gene matches: 2.

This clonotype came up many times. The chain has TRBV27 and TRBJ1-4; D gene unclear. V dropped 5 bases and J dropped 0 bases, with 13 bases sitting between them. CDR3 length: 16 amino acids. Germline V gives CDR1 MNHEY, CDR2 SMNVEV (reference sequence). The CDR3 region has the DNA TGTGCCAGCAGTCCACAATTGATGGCAACTAATGAAAAACTGTTTTTT. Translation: CASSPQLMATNEKLFF.

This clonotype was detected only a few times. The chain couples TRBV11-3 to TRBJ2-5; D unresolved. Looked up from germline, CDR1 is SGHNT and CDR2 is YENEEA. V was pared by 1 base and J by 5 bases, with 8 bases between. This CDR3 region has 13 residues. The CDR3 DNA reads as TGTGCCAGCAGCTTAGCTCCGGAGGAGACCCAGTACTTC. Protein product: CASSLAPEETQYF. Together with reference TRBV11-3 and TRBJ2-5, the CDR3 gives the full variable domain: EAGVVQSPRYKIIEKKQPVAFWCNPISGHNTLYWYLQNLGQGPELLIRYENEEAVDDSQLPKDRFSAERLKGVDSTLKIQPAELGDSAVYLCASSLAPEETQYFGPGTRLLVL.

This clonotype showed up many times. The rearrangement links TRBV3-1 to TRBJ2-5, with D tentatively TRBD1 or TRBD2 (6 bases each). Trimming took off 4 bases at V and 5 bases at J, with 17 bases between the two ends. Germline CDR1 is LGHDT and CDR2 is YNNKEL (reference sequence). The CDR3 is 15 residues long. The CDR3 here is CASSPGYGGGETQYF. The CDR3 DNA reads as TGTGCCAGCAGCCCCGGTTACGGGGGCGGGGAGACCCAGTACTTC.

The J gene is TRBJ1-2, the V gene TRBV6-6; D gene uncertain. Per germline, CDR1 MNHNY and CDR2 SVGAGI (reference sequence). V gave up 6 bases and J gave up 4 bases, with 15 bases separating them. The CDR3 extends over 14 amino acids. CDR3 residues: CASSPAVTTYGYTF. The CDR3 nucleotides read TGTGCCAGCAGCCCAGCGGTCACCACCTATGGCTACACCTTC.

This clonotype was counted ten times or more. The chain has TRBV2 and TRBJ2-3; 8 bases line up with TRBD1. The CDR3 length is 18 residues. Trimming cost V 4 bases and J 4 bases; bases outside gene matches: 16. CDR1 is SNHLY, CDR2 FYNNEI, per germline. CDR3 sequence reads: CASSGRPLRDRYSDTQYF. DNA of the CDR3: TGTGCCAGCAGTGGGCGACCCCTACGGGACAGGTACTCAGATACGCAGTATTTT.

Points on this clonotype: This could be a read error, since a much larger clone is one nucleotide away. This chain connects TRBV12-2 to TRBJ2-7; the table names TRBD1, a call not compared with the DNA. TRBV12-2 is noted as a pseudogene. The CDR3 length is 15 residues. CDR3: CAGRSTGAPLYEQYF. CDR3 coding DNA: TGTGCAGGTCGCTCGACGGGGGCCCCCCTCTACGAGCAGTACTTC.

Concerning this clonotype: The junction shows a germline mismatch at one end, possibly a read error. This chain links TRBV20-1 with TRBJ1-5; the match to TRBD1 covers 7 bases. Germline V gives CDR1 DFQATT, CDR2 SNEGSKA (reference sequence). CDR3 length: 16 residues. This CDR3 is CSARVLGQGDNPPQHF. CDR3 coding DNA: TGCAGTGCAAGAGTTTTGGGGCAGGGGGACAATCCGCCCCAGCATTTT.

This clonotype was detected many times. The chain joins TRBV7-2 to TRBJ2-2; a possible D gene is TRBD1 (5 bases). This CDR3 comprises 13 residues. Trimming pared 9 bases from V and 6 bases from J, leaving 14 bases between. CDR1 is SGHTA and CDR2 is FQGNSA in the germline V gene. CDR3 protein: CASPGRRAGELFF. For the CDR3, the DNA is TGTGCCAGTCCAGGGCGGCGAGCCGGGGAGCTGTTTTTT.

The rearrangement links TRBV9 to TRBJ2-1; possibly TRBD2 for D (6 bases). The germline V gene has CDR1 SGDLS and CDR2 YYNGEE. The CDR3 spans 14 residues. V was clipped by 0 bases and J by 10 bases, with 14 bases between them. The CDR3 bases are TGTGCCAGCAGCGTAGGGGGGACTCACTTCGAGCAGTTCTTC. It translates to CASSVGGTHFEQFF.

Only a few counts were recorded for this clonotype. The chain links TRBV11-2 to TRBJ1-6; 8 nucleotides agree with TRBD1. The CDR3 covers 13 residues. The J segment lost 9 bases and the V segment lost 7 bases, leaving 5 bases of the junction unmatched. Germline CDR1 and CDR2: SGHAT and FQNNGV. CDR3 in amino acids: CASNLQGGSPLHF. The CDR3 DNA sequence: TGTGCCAGCAATCTACAGGGGGGTTCACCCCTCCACTTT. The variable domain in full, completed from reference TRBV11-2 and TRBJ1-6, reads EAGVAQSPRYKIIEKRQSVAFWCNPISGHATLYWYQQILGQGPKLLIQFQNNGVVDDSQLPKDRFSAERLKGVDSTLKIQPAKLEDSAVYLCASNLQGGSPLHFGNGTRLTVT.

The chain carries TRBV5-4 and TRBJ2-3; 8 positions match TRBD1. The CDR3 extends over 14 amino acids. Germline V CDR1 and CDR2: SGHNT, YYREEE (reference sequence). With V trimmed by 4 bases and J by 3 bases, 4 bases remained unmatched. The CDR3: CASSNDRGTDTQYF. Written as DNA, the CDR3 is TGTGCCAGCAGCAACGACAGGGGTACAGATACGCAGTATTTT.

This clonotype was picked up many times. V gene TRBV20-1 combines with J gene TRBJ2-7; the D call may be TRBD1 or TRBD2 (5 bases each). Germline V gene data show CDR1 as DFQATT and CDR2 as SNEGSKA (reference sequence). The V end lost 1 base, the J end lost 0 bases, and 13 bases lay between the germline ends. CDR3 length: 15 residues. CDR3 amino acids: CSARGGTGSSYEQYF. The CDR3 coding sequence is TGCAGTGCTAGAGGAGGGACCGGTAGCTCCTACGAGCAGTACTTC.

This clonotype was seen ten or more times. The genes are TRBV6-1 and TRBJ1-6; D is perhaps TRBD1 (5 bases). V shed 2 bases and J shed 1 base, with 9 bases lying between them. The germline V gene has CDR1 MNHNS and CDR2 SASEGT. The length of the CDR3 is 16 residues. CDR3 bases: TGTGCCAGCAGTGAAAGAAGGGGTTCCTATAATTCACCCCTCCACTTT. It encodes CASSERRGSYNSPLHF.

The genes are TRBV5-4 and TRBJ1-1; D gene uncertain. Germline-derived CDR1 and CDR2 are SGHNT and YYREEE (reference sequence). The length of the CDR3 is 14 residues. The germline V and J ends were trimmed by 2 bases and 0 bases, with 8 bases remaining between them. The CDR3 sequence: CASSFEEVNTEAFF. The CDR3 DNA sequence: TGTGCCAGCAGCTTTGAAGAAGTGAACACTGAAGCTTTCTTT. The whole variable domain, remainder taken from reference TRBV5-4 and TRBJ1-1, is ETGVTQSPTHLIKTRGQQVTLRCSSQSGHNTVSWYQQALGQGPQFIFQYYREEENGRGNFPPRFSGLQFPNYSSELNVNALELDDSALYLCASSFEEVNTEAFFGQGTRLTVV.

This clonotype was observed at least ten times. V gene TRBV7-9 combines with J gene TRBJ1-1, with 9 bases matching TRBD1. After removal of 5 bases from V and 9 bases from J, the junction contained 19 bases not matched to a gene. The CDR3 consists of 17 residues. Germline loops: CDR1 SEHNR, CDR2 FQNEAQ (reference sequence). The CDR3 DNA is TGTGCCAGCAGCCTGAGTCCCGGGACAGGGAGGGGGGTGAAAGCTTTCTTT. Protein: CASSLSPGTGRGVKAFF.